The next 27 T cell receptor beta chains were all read from a single sample in a study of T cell responses to AZD1222 COVID-19 vaccine. The data were produced by immunoSEQ multiplex PCR, yet TCRdb's version contains in-frame clones alone and is incomplete. The profile covers 66,000 or so clones, with more than 65% appearing a single time and approximately 23% taken by the ten largest. The material sequenced was peripheral blood, taken on day 0 of MenACWY control vaccination. The receptors derive from an adult in good health.

The rearrangement uses TRBV11-1 and TRBJ2-3, with D unresolved. Trimming left V 8 bases short and J 2 bases short, with 5 bases between. There are 11 residues in the CDR3. Germline values: CDR1 SGHAT, CDR2 FQDESV (reference sequence). CDR3 nucleotide sequence: TGTGCCAGCGCTTCCACAGATACGCAGTATTTT. Translated, it gives CASASTDTQYF.

The V and J genes are TRBV5-4 and TRBJ2-1; 14 bases line up with TRBD2. Germline V gene sequence: CDR1 SGHNT, CDR2 YYREEE (reference sequence). V lost 3 bases and J lost 9; bases outside the gene matches: 5. This CDR3 is built from 15 residues. The CDR3 DNA reads as TGTGCCAGCAGCTCCGGACTAGCGGGAGGTCTTGAGCAGTTCTTC. Protein product: CASSSGLAGGLEQFF.

The chain links TRBV19 to TRBJ1-5, with D perhaps TRBD1 (5 bases). V was cut by 5 bases and J by 3 bases, with 20 bases left in between. Germline values: CDR1 LNHDA, CDR2 SQIVND (reference sequence). The CDR3 has 17 amino acids. The CDR3 region is CASSYGIGAGLNQPQHF. In DNA form, the CDR3 reads TGTGCCAGTAGTTATGGGATAGGGGCCGGCCTCAATCAGCCCCAGCATTTT.

This clone has just a few counts. The CDR3 reads CASRSSYEQYF. In nucleotides, the CDR3 is TGTGCCAGCAGATCCTCCTACGAGCAGTACTTC. This chain connects TRBV28 to TRBJ2-7; D gene unclear. The germline V gene encodes CDR1 MDHEN and CDR2 SYDVKM. This CDR3 spans 11 amino acids. Trimming took 6 bases from V and 0 from J, leaving 3 bases between them.

The chain links TRBV30 to TRBJ1-6, with D uncertain. The CDR3 covers 13 residues. Germline values: CDR1 GTSNPN, CDR2 SVGIG (reference sequence). V lost 5 bases and J 7 bases, leaving 12 bases between the germline ends. DNA of the CDR3: TGTGCCTGGGCCCTTCAAAGGAATTCACCCCTCCACTTT. This encodes CAWALQRNSPLHF.

The chain couples TRBV11-2 to TRBJ1-2, with 7 bases identical to TRBD1. The length of the CDR3 is 13 residues. The germline gives CDR1 SGHAT, CDR2 FQNNGV. Unmatched junction bases numbered 2, after V lost 3 bases and J lost 4 bases. The CDR3 sequence: CASSLRDSYGYTF. For the CDR3, the DNA is TGTGCCAGCAGCTTGAGGGACAGCTATGGCTACACCTTC.

The V call is TRBV12-3 or TRBV12-4, the J call TRBJ2-1; D is possibly TRBD1 or TRBD2 (6 bases each). V dropped 6 bases and J dropped 7 bases, with 13 bases sitting between them. This CDR3 contains 13 residues. CDR3 DNA sequence: TGTGCCAGCAGGCCAACAGGGAGGAATGAGCAGTTCTTC. Residues: CASRPTGRNEQFF.

V is TRBV5-1 and J is TRBJ1-4, with D unclear. The CDR3 spans 14 residues. Germline V lookup: CDR1 SGHRS, CDR2 YFSETQ. V was pared by 4 bases and J by 7 bases, with 14 bases between. In DNA form, the CDR3 reads TGCGCCAGCAGCCTCGGGGAGGCGGGTGAAAAACTGTTTTTT. Its protein is CASSLGEAGEKLFF.

In this sample, this clone turned up a few times. The rearrangement uses TRBV29-1 and TRBJ1-1; perhaps TRBD1 as D (5 bases). The CDR3 contains 15 residues. Trimming shortened V by 5 bases and J by 0 bases, and 16 bases separated the two germline ends. The V gene's germline CDR1 is SQVTM and CDR2 ANQGSEA. The DNA of the CDR3 is TGCAGCGTTCTCTCTTCGGGACGCCTGAACACTGAAGCTTTCTTT. It codes for CSVLSSGRLNTEAFF.

V gene TRBV5-4 combines with J gene TRBJ2-2; the match to TRBD1 covers 12 bases. There are 20 residues in the CDR3. The germline V gene encodes CDR1 SGHNT and CDR2 YYREEE (reference sequence). The V gene end was trimmed by 2 bases and the J gene end by 3 bases; junction bases not matched to a gene: 14. CDR3 sequence: CASSFRPGQGARIDTGELFF. In DNA form, the CDR3 reads TGTGCCAGCAGCTTTCGTCCGGGACAGGGGGCGCGGATTGACACCGGGGAGCTGTTTTTT.

The chain carries TRBV18 and TRBJ1-1; possible D gene TRBD1, 6 bases. Trimming shortened V by 4 bases and J by 7 bases, and 10 bases separated the two germline ends. The CDR3 length is 12 residues. Germline V gene lookup returns CDR1 KGHSH and CDR2 LQKENI. CDR3 DNA: TGTGCCAGCTCACGGGGGCAGCGTGAAGCTTTCTTT. Protein: CASSRGQREAFF.

This clone was picked up one time. V usage is TRBV6-5 and J usage is TRBJ2-2, with D maybe TRBD2 (5 bases). This CDR3 has 14 residues. CDR1 and CDR2 (germline): MNHEY, SVGAGI. V was cut by 7 bases and J by 6 bases, with 15 bases left in between. The CDR3 reads CASKLARVPGELFF. CDR3 coding DNA: TGTGCCAGCAAGCTAGCAAGGGTCCCCGGGGAGCTGTTTTTT.

V and J are TRBV2 and TRBJ1-1, with a tentative D call TRBD1 (5 bases). The germline V gene encodes CDR1 SNHLY and CDR2 FYNNEI. The V and J ends lost 6 bases and 5 bases respectively, with 10 bases between them. The CDR3 sequence is 12 residues long. The CDR3 here is CASRAEGTEAFF. Here the CDR3 DNA reads TGTGCCAGCAGGGCCGAGGGGACTGAAGCTTTCTTT.

The V call is TRBV5-4, the J call TRBJ2-1, with TRBD1 identical over 9 bases. The V gene end was trimmed by 0 bases and the J gene end by 7 bases; junction bases not matched to a gene: 5. This CDR3 comprises 15 residues. Germline V gene lookup returns CDR1 SGHNT and CDR2 YYREEE (reference sequence). The CDR3 spells CASSLERTGVNEQFF. The CDR3 DNA sequence: TGTGCCAGCAGCTTGGAAAGGACAGGGGTAAATGAGCAGTTCTTC. The entire variable domain, with the rest obtained from reference TRBV5-4 and TRBJ2-1, is as follows: ETGVTQSPTHLIKTRGQQVTLRCSSQSGHNTVSWYQQALGQGPQFIFQYYREEENGRGNFPPRFSGLQFPNYSSELNVNALELDDSALYLCASSLERTGVNEQFFGPGTRLTVL.

This clone was picked up one time. The V call is TRBV3-1 (or the pseudogene TRBV3-2), the J call TRBJ2-2; possibly TRBD1 for D (5 bases). The V gene's germline CDR1 is LGHDT and CDR2 YNNKEL (reference sequence). This CDR3 spans 14 amino acids. V was shortened by 3 bases and J by 1 base, with 6 bases between the two germline ends. The CDR3 loop reads CASSQGRNTGELFF. Here the CDR3 DNA reads TGTGCCAGCAGCCAGGGGCGGAACACCGGGGAGCTGTTTTTT.

This rearrangement joins TRBV3-1 (or the pseudogene TRBV3-2) to TRBJ1-4; 7 nucleotides align to TRBD1. Germline CDR1 and CDR2: LGHDT and YNNKEL (reference sequence). CDR3 length: 15 amino acids. Trimming removed 3 bases from V and 8 bases from J; junction bases left unmatched: 9. CDR3 nucleotide sequence: TGTGCCAGCAGCCACCACAGGGGAGGCCCCGAAAAACTGTTTTTT. Protein: CASSHHRGGPEKLFF.

The rearrangement joins TRBV28 to TRBJ1-5; D unclear. Per the germline V gene, CDR1 is MDHEN and CDR2 is SYDVKM. V was trimmed by 5 bases and J by 0 bases, leaving 5 bases between them. There are 13 residues in the CDR3. This CDR3 is CASSPDSNQPQHF. CDR3 nucleotide sequence: TGTGCCAGCAGTCCGGATAGCAATCAGCCCCAGCATTTT.

This clone was counted a single time. The genes are TRBV28 and TRBJ2-2, with 12 positions matching TRBD1. With V trimmed by 4 bases and J by 5 bases, 5 bases remained unmatched. Germline V gene sequence: CDR1 MDHEN, CDR2 SYDVKM. This CDR3 has 16 amino acids. The CDR3 is CASSSGTGGTTGELFF. In nucleotides, the CDR3 is TGTGCCAGCAGTTCCGGGACAGGGGGCACAACCGGGGAGCTGTTTTTT.

The CDR3 loop reads CASSWIAGNEQFF. CDR3 DNA: TGTGCCAGCAGCTGGATAGCGGGCAATGAGCAGTTCTTC. This chain uses TRBV7-6 with TRBJ2-1, with 7 bases fitting TRBD2. CDR1 and CDR2 from the germline V gene are SGHVS and FNYEAQ. V was clipped by 4 bases and J by 6 bases; unmatched bases: 3. This CDR3 spans 13 amino acids.

The chain links TRBV12-3 or TRBV12-4 to TRBJ2-7, with a weak D call TRBD1 (6 bases). V was shortened by 3 bases and J by 9 bases, with 15 bases between the two germline ends. There are 13 residues in the CDR3. This chain's CDR3 is CASSLIEGGGQYF. The CDR3 DNA follows: TGTGCCAGCAGTTTGATTGAAGGGGGTGGGCAGTACTTC.

CDR3 amino acids: CASSQRGGLSAKNIQYF. The CDR3 bases are TGTGCCAGCAGCCAACGGGGAGGGTTATCAGCCAAAAACATTCAGTACTTC. V and J are TRBV3-1 (or the pseudogene TRBV3-2) and TRBJ2-4; 7 nucleotides line up with TRBD2. V was clipped by 2 bases and J by 0 bases; unmatched bases: 7. Per the germline V gene, CDR1 is LGHDT and CDR2 is YNNKEL (reference sequence). The CDR3 totals 17 residues.

The rearrangement uses TRBV7-6 and TRBJ2-2; 9 nucleotides match TRBD2. The germline V gene encodes CDR1 SGHVS and CDR2 FNYEAQ. J lost 5 bases, V lost 5 bases, and 15 bases had no gene match. There are 18 residues in the CDR3. The chain's CDR3 is CASSARVAGVLGTGELFF. The CDR3 nucleotides read TGTGCCAGCAGCGCGAGGGTAGCGGGAGTCTTGGGGACCGGGGAGCTGTTTTTT.

The chain uses TRBV5-1 and TRBJ2-2; D not certain. CDR3 size: 13 residues. Germline assignment: CDR1 SGHRS and CDR2 YFSETQ. Trimming removed 7 bases from V and 1 base from J, with 8 bases in between. The CDR3 sequence is CASLNGNTGELFF. The CDR3 DNA is TGCGCCAGCCTCAACGGGAACACCGGGGAGCTGTTTTTT.

This chain connects TRBV30 to TRBJ1-6; D gene uncertain. This CDR3 is 13 amino acids long. Trimming pared 2 bases from V and 7 bases from J, leaving 9 bases between. CDR1 and CDR2 from the germline V gene are GTSNPN and SVGIG (reference sequence). The CDR3: CAWSLSDNSPLHF. The CDR3 DNA reads as TGTGCCTGGAGTCTATCAGACAATTCACCCCTCCACTTT.

The rearrangement joins TRBV5-1 to TRBJ1-1, with D possibly matching TRBD1 (6 bases). In germline, CDR1 is SGHRS, CDR2 YFSETQ. This CDR3 spans 15 amino acids. The V gene lost 0 bases and the J gene lost 0 bases, with 9 bases spanning the gap. The CDR3 DNA reads TGCGCCAGCAGCTTGGCCGGGGGGCTGAACACTGAAGCTTTCTTT. Protein product: CASSLAGGLNTEAFF.

There are a few counts of this clone. This chain uses TRBV4-1 with TRBJ1-4; D is possibly TRBD1 (5 bases). Germline lookup yields CDR1 MGHRA and CDR2 YSYEKL. The CDR3 loop spans 15 amino acids. Trimming cost V 4 bases and J 8 bases, with 17 bases left between them. The CDR3 region is CASSLDLRRDEKLFF. CDR3 DNA sequence: TGCGCCAGCAGCCTAGACCTCAGAAGGGACGAAAAACTGTTTTTT.

The rearrangement uses TRBV7-2 and TRBJ1-6; D is possibly TRBD1 (5 bases). Trimming cost V 0 bases and J 5 bases, with 11 bases left between them. Germline lookup yields CDR1 SGHTA and CDR2 FQGNSA. There are 16 residues in the CDR3. The DNA of the CDR3 is TGTGCCAGCAGCTTAGCCTCGGGACGGAATAATTCACCCCTCCACTTT. Translated, it gives CASSLASGRNNSPLHF.